The next 7 T cell receptor beta chains were all read from a single sample in a study of T cell responses to AZD1222 COVID-19 vaccine. Data came from immunoSEQ multiplex PCR; TCRdb stores just in-frame clones and leaves some out. The repertoire holds about 81,000 clones, with 90% to 95% as singletons. Sequences were derived from peripheral blood, sampled on day 0 of AZD1222 vaccination. Receptor source: an adult in good health.

The sample holds one count of this clone. In DNA, the CDR3 is TGTGCCAGCAGCACCCCAAGGACAGAGAATTCACCCCTCCACTTT. This encodes CASSTPRTENSPLHF. The chain couples TRBV21-1 to TRBJ1-6; the table's D call of TRBD1 was not tested on the DNA. TRBV21-1 is shown as a pseudogene. This CDR3 contains 15 residues.

A single count supports this clone. The J gene is TRBJ2-1, the V gene TRBV27; D is undetermined. The CDR3 is 14 amino acids. The V end was cut by 6 bases, the J end by 4 bases, with 13 bases between. Per the germline V gene, CDR1 is MNHEY and CDR2 is SMNVEV (reference sequence). CDR3 loop: CASSADLLYNEQFF. CDR3 DNA sequence: TGTGCCAGCAGCGCGGACCTCCTATACAATGAGCAGTTCTTC.

This chain links TRBV6-4 with TRBJ1-2; D is unresolved. The CDR3 contains 12 residues. V lost 0 bases and J lost 8, with 7 bases in between. Germline V gene sequence: CDR1 MRHNA, CDR2 SNTAGT. The CDR3 region is CASSDSGMGYTF. CDR3 bases: TGTGCCAGCAGTGACTCGGGGATGGGCTACACCTTC.

As regards this clone: A junction end diverges from the germline sequence, so it may reflect a read error. This rearrangement joins TRBV7-7 to TRBJ2-1, with 9 positions matching TRBD2. CDR1 is SSHAT and CDR2 is FNYEAQ in the germline V gene (reference sequence). This CDR3 comprises 15 residues. CDR3 loop: CASSLGLAGPNEQFF. The CDR3, as DNA: TGTGCTAGCAGCTTAGGCCTAGCGGGACCAAATGAGCAGTTCTTC. The variable domain in full, with the rest retrieved from reference TRBV7-7 and TRBJ2-1, is GAGVSQSPRYKVTKRGQDVTLRCDPISSHATLYWYQQALGQGPEFLTYFNYEAQPDKSGLPSDRFSAERPEGSISTLTIQRTEQRDSAMYRCASSLGLAGPNEQFFGPGTRLTVL.

The V gene is TRBV9, the J gene TRBJ2-1; D is possibly TRBD2 (5 bases). The CDR3 consists of 13 residues. Germline lookup yields CDR1 SGDLS and CDR2 YYNGEE. Trimming shortened V by 3 bases and J by 4 bases, and 8 bases separated the two germline ends. Here the CDR3 reads CASSAGLYNEQFF. CDR3 bases: TGTGCCAGCAGCGCAGGACTTTACAATGAGCAGTTCTTC.

The rearrangement uses TRBV6-5 and TRBJ1-6; weak D call: TRBD1 (6 bases). Germline lookup yields CDR1 MNHEY and CDR2 SVGAGI. V was trimmed by 1 base and J by 7 bases, leaving 11 bases between them. This CDR3 spans 15 amino acids. DNA of the CDR3: TGTGCCAGCAGTTACTACAGGGATGGAAATTCACCCCTCCACTTT. Translating gives CASSYYRDGNSPLHF.

This rearrangement joins TRBV19 to TRBJ1-1, with 7 bases matching TRBD1. The CDR3 has 17 residues. The germline V gene encodes CDR1 LNHDA and CDR2 SQIVND (reference sequence). J gave up 2 bases and V 9 bases, and 18 bases lay outside the gene matches. In DNA, the CDR3 is TGTGCCAGCTCGAAATCACAGGGGCCCCCAGGAAACACTGAAGCTTTCTTT. Protein: CASSKSQGPPGNTEAFF.